This T cell receptor beta chain originates from a study of response to subunit inactivated influenza vaccine. Study-level points and caveats: The authors proposed limited new T cell recruitment per seasonal influenza vaccination.

Each CDR3 protein is one row after TCRdb ran MiXCR on the RT-PCR reads. The sample consists of some 480,000 distinct CDR3 sequences, roughly 9.7% of them appearing once. In this sample, this clonotype turned up many times. Its antigen is unknown. This CDR3 is 10 amino acids long. V lost 4 bases and J lost 5, with 3 bases in between. The germline V gene has CDR1 SQVTM and CDR2 ANQGSEA. The TCR comes from a man in his fifties who received an inactivated influenza vaccine. Sequences were derived from PBMCs from blood, sampled 35 to 45 days after vaccination. The chain carries TRBV29-1 and TRBJ1-5; D is unresolved. CDR3 bases: TGCAGCGTTGGGGATCAGCCCCAGCATTTT. It translates to CSVGDQPQHF.